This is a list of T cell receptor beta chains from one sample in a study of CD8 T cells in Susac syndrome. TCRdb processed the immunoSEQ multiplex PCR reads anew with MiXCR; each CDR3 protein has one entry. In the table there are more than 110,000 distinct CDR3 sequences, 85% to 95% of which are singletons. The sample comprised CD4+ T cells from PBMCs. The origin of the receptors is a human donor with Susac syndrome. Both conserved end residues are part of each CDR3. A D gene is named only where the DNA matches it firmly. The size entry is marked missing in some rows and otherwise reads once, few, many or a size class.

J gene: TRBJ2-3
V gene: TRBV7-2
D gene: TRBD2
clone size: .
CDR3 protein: CASSLDAGGTSTDTQYF
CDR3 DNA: TGTGCCAGCAGCTTAGATGCGGGAGGGACTAGCACAGATACGCAGTATTTT

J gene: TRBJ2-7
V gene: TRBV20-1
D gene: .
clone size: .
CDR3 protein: CSAAGGATYEQYF
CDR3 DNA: TGCAGTGCCGCTGGGGGGGCCACCTACGAGCAGTACTTC

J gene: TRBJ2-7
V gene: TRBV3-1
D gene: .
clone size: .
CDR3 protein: CASSQDGLAMNEQYF
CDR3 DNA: TGTGCCAGCAGCCAAGATGGTTTAGCGATGAACGAGCAGTACTTC

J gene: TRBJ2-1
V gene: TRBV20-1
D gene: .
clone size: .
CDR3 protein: CSARVEGSNNEQFF
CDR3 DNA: TGCAGTGCTAGAGTGGAGGGGTCGAACAATGAGCAGTTCTTC

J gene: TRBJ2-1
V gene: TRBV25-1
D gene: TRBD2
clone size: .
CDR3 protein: CASVRTSGSGEQFF
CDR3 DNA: TGTGCCAGCGTACGGACTAGCGGGAGTGGGGAGCAGTTCTTC

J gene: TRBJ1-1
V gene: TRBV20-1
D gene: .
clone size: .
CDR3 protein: CSARGGRTAEAFF
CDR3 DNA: TGCAGTGCTCGAGGCGGGAGGACGGCAGAAGCTTTCTTT

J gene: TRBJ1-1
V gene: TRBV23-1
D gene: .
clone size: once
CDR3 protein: CASSQTVRPEAFF
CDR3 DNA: TGCGCCAGCAGTCAAACGGTGAGACCTGAAGCTTTCTTT

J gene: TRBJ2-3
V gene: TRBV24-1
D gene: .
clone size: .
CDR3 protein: CATSDSGSTDTQYF
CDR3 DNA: TGTGCCACCAGTGATTCTGGATCCACAGATACGCAGTATTTT

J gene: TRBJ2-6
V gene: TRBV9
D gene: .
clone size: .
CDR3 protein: CASSWGDGDSGANVLTF
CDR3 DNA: TGTGCCAGCAGCTGGGGGGACGGGGACTCTGGGGCCAACGTCCTGACTTTC

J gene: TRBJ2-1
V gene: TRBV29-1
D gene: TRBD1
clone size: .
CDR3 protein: CSVRQGLGNEQFF
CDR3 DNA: TGCAGCGTTCGACAGGGTCTAGGCAATGAGCAGTTCTTC

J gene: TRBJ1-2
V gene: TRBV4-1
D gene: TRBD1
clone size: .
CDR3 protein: CASSLPGQRFGYTF
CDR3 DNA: TGCGCCAGCAGCCTGCCGGGACAGCGGTTCGGCTACACCTTC

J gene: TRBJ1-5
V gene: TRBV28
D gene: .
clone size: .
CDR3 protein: CASTQRRVSNQPQHF
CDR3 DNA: TGTGCCAGCACCCAAAGGAGGGTCAGCAATCAGCCCCAGCATTTT

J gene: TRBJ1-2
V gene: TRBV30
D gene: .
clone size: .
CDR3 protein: CAWAPQIGYTF
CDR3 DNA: TGTGCCTGGGCACCCCAAATAGGCTACACCTTC

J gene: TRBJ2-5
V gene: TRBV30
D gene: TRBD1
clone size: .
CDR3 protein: CAWSSDRGVETQYF
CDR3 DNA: TGTGCCTGGAGTTCGGACAGGGGTGTGGAGACCCAGTACTTC

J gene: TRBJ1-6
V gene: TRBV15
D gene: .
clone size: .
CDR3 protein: CATSRDEKGGSPLHF
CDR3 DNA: TGTGCCACCAGCAGAGATGAGAAGGGCGGTTCACCCCTCCACTTT

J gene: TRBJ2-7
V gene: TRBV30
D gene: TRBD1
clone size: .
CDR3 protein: CAWADRGYEQYF
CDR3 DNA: TGTGCCTGGGCCGACAGGGGCTACGAGCAGTACTTC

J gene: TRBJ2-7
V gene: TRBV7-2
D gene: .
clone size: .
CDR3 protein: CASSPRLLGSYEQYF
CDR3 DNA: TGTGCCAGCAGCCCACGACTATTAGGGTCCTACGAGCAGTACTTC

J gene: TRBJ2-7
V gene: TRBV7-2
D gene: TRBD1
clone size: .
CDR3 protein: CASSLDRNSYEQYF
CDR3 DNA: TGTGCCAGCAGCCTGGACAGGAATTCCTACGAGCAGTACTTC

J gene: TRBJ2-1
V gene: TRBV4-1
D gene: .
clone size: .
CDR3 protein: CASSQDLGAGNEQFF
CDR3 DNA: TGCGCCAGCAGCCAAGATTTGGGGGCCGGCAATGAGCAGTTCTTC

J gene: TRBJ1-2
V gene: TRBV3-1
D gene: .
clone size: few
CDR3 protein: CASSQEGRAGYTF
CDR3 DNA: TGTGCCAGCAGCCAAGAGGGCAGAGCCGGCTACACCTTC

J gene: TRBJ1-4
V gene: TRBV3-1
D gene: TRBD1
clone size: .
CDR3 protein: CASSPAGTGENQNEKLFF
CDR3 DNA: TGTGCCAGCAGCCCTGCGGGGACAGGAGAAAATCAAAACGAAAAACTGTTTTTT

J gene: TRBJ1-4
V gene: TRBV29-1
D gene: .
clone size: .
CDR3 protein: CSVLTSTNEKLFF
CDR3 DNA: TGCAGCGTTCTAACTAGTACTAATGAAAAACTGTTTTTT